This T cell receptor beta chain was identified in a study of T cell repertoires in cytomegalovirus infection. Study context: Matching HLA type and CMV infection were both indicated by public TCR beta signatures.

Each CDR3 protein is one row after TCRdb ran MiXCR on the reads. The sample consists of about 360,000 distinct CDR3 sequences, 34% of them appearing once. The V segment lost 6 bases and the J segment 2 bases; nucleotides outside the gene matches: 6. Germline CDR1 reads MNHEY; CDR2 reads SVGEGT. The CDR3 contains 15 residues. This clonotype was counted a few times. The target antigen is unknown. Material: cultured PBMCs, obtained from culture after CMV antigen stimulation. This TCR was sampled from a human donor in good health (CMV status not recorded). Some clones in this sample may be carry-over from other donors' samples. V gene TRBV6-2 or TRBV6-3 combines with J gene TRBJ2-7, with TRBD2 matching 11 bases. CDR3 sequence (DNA): TGTGCCAGCAGCCCCGGGACTAGCGGCCCCTACGAGCAGTACTTC. Amino acids: CASSPGTSGPYEQYF.